Listed here are 17 T cell receptor beta chains from one sample, sequenced in a study of beta chain features in type 1 diabetes. Expressed TCRB transcripts got sequenced, as all isolated RNA was reverse transcribed. Produced via immunoSEQ multiplex PCR; TCRdb's table is partial and in-frame only. The table has roughly 380,000 clones, roughly a fifth seen once. The sample consisted of naive CD4+ T cells from blood. These receptor sequences come from a woman aged 18-29 years in good health.

This clone has only a few counts. This chain connects TRBV5-4 to TRBJ2-1, with 16 bases fitting TRBD2. Germline V lookup: CDR1 SGHNT, CDR2 YYREEE (reference sequence). Trimming cost V 5 bases and J 0 bases; bases outside gene matches: 5. This CDR3 is built from 18 residues. CDR3 DNA sequence: TGTGCCAGCAGACCGGGACTAGCGGGAGGGAGCTCCTACAATGAGCAGTTCTTC. It specifies CASRPGLAGGSSYNEQFF.

This clone was observed a handful of times. The chain has TRBV18 and TRBJ2-5, with D maybe TRBD2 (5 bases). V was pared by 6 bases and J by 5 bases, with 13 bases between. The CDR3 runs 13 residues. The germline gives CDR1 KGHSH, CDR2 LQKENI. As DNA, the CDR3 is TGTGCCAGCTCGTCTACTAGTGGGGAGACCCAGTACTTC. This codes for CASSSTSGETQYF.

This sequence joins TRBV28 and TRBJ1-2, with 10 bases lining up with TRBD1. This CDR3 has 16 amino acids. J gave up 1 base and V 6 bases, and 8 bases lay outside the gene matches. Germline V lookup: CDR1 MDHEN, CDR2 SYDVKM. The CDR3, as DNA: TGTGCCAGCAGATGGGACAGGGGATGGGTTAACTATGGCTACACCTTC. Residues: CASRWDRGWVNYGYTF.

This rearrangement joins TRBV5-4 to TRBJ2-1; weak D call: TRBD1 (6 bases). Germline CDR1 reads SGHNT; CDR2 reads YYREEE (reference sequence). Trimming shortened V by 0 bases and J by 6 bases, and 13 bases separated the two germline ends. The CDR3 sequence is 15 residues long. CDR3 amino acids: CASSLDIGGRNEQFF. For the CDR3, the DNA is TGTGCCAGCAGCTTGGATATAGGGGGACGCAATGAGCAGTTCTTC.

The chain carries TRBV5-4 and TRBJ2-3; D unresolved. This CDR3 has 14 amino acids. The V and J ends lost 4 bases and 0 bases respectively, with 9 bases between them. Looked up from germline, CDR1 is SGHNT and CDR2 is YYREEE (reference sequence). Here the CDR3 DNA reads TGTGCCAGCAGCCGAGAATTCAGCACAGATACGCAGTATTTT. Translated: CASSREFSTDTQYF.

This clone was seen a handful of times. The V call is TRBV10-3, the J call TRBJ2-1; 9 bases match TRBD2. Trimming took 6 bases from V and 2 from J; bases not matched to a gene: 5. CDR3 size: 15 residues. Germline CDR1 and CDR2: ENHRY and SYGVKD. The CDR3: CAIRGVAGAYNEQFF. CDR3 nucleotide sequence: TGTGCCATCAGAGGTGTAGCGGGGGCCTACAATGAGCAGTTCTTC.

The rearrangement links TRBV30 to TRBJ1-2; D possibly corresponds to TRBD1 (6 bases). This CDR3 is built from 13 residues. The V gene lost 0 bases and the J gene lost 8 bases, with 13 bases spanning the gap. Germline CDR1 is GTSNPN and CDR2 is SVGIG (reference sequence). In nucleotides, the CDR3 is TGTGCCTGGAGTGTACTGGCAGGGGCCGGCTACACCTTC. This codes for CAWSVLAGAGYTF.

The V call is TRBV19, the J call TRBJ1-2; the D is unclear. The CDR3 runs 9 residues. Trimming pared 6 bases from V and 8 bases from J, leaving 4 bases between. The germline CDR1 and CDR2 sequences are LNHDA and SQIVND (reference sequence). In nucleotides, the CDR3 is TGTGCCAGTAGCAGGGGCTACACCTTC. Amino acid sequence: CASSRGYTF.

This clone occurred a few times. The chain is built from TRBV4-3 and TRBJ2-5, with 10 nucleotides matching TRBD2. CDR1 and CDR2 (germline): LGHNA, YSLEER. J was trimmed by 4 bases and V by 4 bases; bases with no gene match: 6. The CDR3 sequence is 15 residues long. The CDR3 nucleotides are TGCGCCAGCAGCCTTCGAGCGGGGGGGCGAGAGACCCAGTACTTC. It codes for CASSLRAGGRETQYF.

This clone was counted only a few times. The chain combines TRBV6-5 with TRBJ1-2, with a weak D call TRBD1 (5 bases). The V end was cut by 5 bases, the J end by 10 bases, with 17 bases between. Germline V lookup: CDR1 MNHEY, CDR2 SVGAGI. CDR3 size: 13 residues. The CDR3 coding sequence is TGTGCCAGCAGTCGTTCAATCCAGGGCGTCTACACCTTC. Residues: CASSRSIQGVYTF.

V is TRBV25-1 and J is TRBJ1-2; no clear D gene. The CDR3 has 12 residues. Germline V lookup: CDR1 MGHDK, CDR2 SYGVNS. V shed 4 bases and J shed 4 bases, with 7 bases lying between them. This CDR3 reads CASSAGFYGYTF. For the CDR3, the DNA is TGTGCCAGCAGTGCCGGTTTCTATGGCTACACCTTC.

The rearrangement links TRBV11-2 to TRBJ2-7; D perhaps matches TRBD1 (5 bases). Germline V gene sequence: CDR1 SGHAT, CDR2 FQNNGV. The CDR3 consists of 13 residues. V shed 4 bases and J shed 5 bases, with 12 bases lying between them. The CDR3 region is CASSSPGIHEQYF. The CDR3 bases are TGTGCCAGCAGCTCCCCAGGGATCCACGAGCAGTACTTC.

This chain uses TRBV9 with TRBJ2-5; 7 bases match TRBD1. The V gene end was trimmed by 7 bases and the J gene end by 2 bases; junction bases not matched to a gene: 5. CDR1 and CDR2 (germline): SGDLS, YYNGEE. The CDR3 sequence is 13 residues long. For the CDR3, the DNA is TGTGCCAGCGCGAAGGACAGGCAAGAGACCCAGTACTTC. This codes for CASAKDRQETQYF.

The V and J genes are TRBV30 and TRBJ2-7; 11 bases are a match to TRBD2. The CDR3 contains 17 residues. Germline V gives CDR1 GTSNPN, CDR2 SVGIG (reference sequence). V lost 4 bases to trimming and J lost 2 bases; unmatched junction nucleotides: 13. The CDR3 loop reads CAWKELLPTSGAYEQYF. CDR3 bases: TGTGCCTGGAAAGAACTACTACCGACTAGCGGGGCCTACGAGCAGTACTTC.

V usage is TRBV19 and J usage is TRBJ2-3; D gene ambiguous. The CDR3 runs to 13 residues. Per germline, CDR1 LNHDA and CDR2 SQIVND (reference sequence). The CDR3 loop reads CAKVRRSSDTQYF. The CDR3 coding sequence is TGTGCGAAAGTGAGGCGGTCTTCGGATACGCAGTATTTT.

The V gene is TRBV5-5, the J gene TRBJ1-5; D unclear. Trimming took 0 bases from V and 6 from J, leaving 10 bases between them. The germline gives CDR1 SGHKS, CDR2 YYEKEE (reference sequence). The CDR3 has 14 amino acids. The DNA of the CDR3 is TGTGCCAGCAGCTTGGGGACTAGAGGTCAGCCCCAGCATTTT. This codes for CASSLGTRGQPQHF.

As concerns this clone: The CDR3 end shows no conserved phenylalanine or tryptophan, and so a read error is likely. Because the CDR3's place on the DNA is in doubt, the DNA is left out and the CDR3 is given as listed by TCRdb. The V call is TRBV4-1, the J call TRBJ1-2. Counting both end residues, the CDR3 totals 13 amino acids. Germline-derived CDR1 and CDR2 are MGHRA and YSYEKL. The CDR3 sequence is CASSQDSGARVNL.